This T cell receptor beta chain comes out of a study of cytomegalovirus exposure and HLA in healthy donors. Libraries were prepared by immunoSEQ multiplex PCR; TCRdb keeps only in-frame clonotypes and omits some of them. Of a few hundred thousand clones listed, approximately 90% are singletons. Study-level points and caveats: Subsequent analysis found a tendency for first-cohort TCR clusters to co-occur within the 110 or so validation repertoires.

To note about this clone: What it binds is unknown.

CDR3 size: 13 residues. The V end lost 6 bases, the J end lost 2 bases, and 10 bases lay between the germline ends. Germline V CDR1 and CDR2: SGHAT, FQDESV (reference sequence). The sequence came from a woman aged 18-35 years in good health and CMV-seronegative. The rearrangement joins TRBV11-1 to TRBJ1-2, with a possible D match to TRBD1 (5 bases). Sequenced sample: PBMCs. The chain's CDR3 is CASSQQENYGYTF. CDR3 nucleotides: TGTGCCAGCAGTCAACAGGAGAACTATGGCTACACCTTC.